This passage covers 2 T cell receptor beta chains from one sample sequenced in a study of blood T cell repertoires in COVID-19. TCRdb's table, derived via immunoSEQ multiplex PCR, lists solely in-frame clones and lacks some. The sample contains about 190,000 clones, less than 85% of which appear only once. Sequences were obtained from peripheral blood. These receptors all come from a man in his fifties or sixties who had recovered from COVID-19.

The chain uses TRBV19 and TRBJ2-3; TRBD2 matches 11 bases. This CDR3 is 15 amino acids long. Germline V gene lookup returns CDR1 LNHDA and CDR2 SQIVND (reference sequence). Trimming removed 6 bases from V and 5 bases from J; junction bases left unmatched: 7. The CDR3 sequence: CASSTSGGALDTQYF. CDR3 sequence (DNA): TGTGCCAGTAGCACTAGCGGGGGAGCCCTAGATACGCAGTATTTT.

This clone appeared a single time. The gene calls are TRBV2 and TRBJ2-2; D uncertain. This CDR3 is 15 amino acids long. The germline gives CDR1 SNHLY, CDR2 FYNNEI. The ends were cut back, 7 bases at V and 0 bases at J, with 12 bases in the middle. The DNA for the CDR3 is TGTGCCAGCACGTGGGCGAGATCGAACACCGGGGAGCTGTTTTTT. It yields the protein CASTWARSNTGELFF.